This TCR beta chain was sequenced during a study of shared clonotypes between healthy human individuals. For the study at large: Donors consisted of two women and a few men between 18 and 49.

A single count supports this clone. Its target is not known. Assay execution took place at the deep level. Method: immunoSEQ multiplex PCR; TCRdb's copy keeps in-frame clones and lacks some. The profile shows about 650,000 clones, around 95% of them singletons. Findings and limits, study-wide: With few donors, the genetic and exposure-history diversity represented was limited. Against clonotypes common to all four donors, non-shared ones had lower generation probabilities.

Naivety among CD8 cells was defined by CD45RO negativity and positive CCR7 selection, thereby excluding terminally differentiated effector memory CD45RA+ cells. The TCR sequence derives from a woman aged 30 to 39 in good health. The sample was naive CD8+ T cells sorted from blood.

CDR3 nucleotides: TGTGCCAGCAGCGTAGGTAGGCAACATCAGCCCCAGCATTTT. This codes for CASSVGRQHQPQHF. The J gene is TRBJ1-5, the V gene TRBV9; D not certain. The CDR3 consists of 14 residues. Trimming took off 0 bases at V and 5 bases at J, with 9 bases between the two ends. Per the germline V gene, CDR1 is SGDLS and CDR2 is YYNGEE. Looking up the rest from reference TRBV9 and TRBJ1-5 gives the full variable domain: DSGVTQTPKHLITATGQRVTLRCSPRSGDLSVYWYQQSLDQGLQFLIQYYNGEERAKGNILERFSAQQFPDLHSELNLSSLELGDSALYFCASSVGRQHQPQHFGDGTRLSIL.